These 6 T cell receptor beta chains share one sample of origin, sequenced in a study of OX40 agonist ivuxolimab in advanced cancers. Produced via immunoSEQ multiplex PCR; TCRdb's table is partial and in-frame only. The table shows tens of thousands of clones, with 86% occurring only once. Material: CD4+ or CD8+ T cells sorted from blood, obtained in a trial of the OX40 agonist ivuxolimab. The receptors here all came from an adult with an advanced solid tumor such as melanoma, head and neck, liver or kidney cancer.

The chain links TRBV6-5 to TRBJ2-5; weak D call: TRBD1 (6 bases). CDR1 is MNHEY and CDR2 is SVGAGI in the germline V gene. Deletions cut 5 bases from V and 4 bases from J, with 14 bases between. This CDR3 contains 14 residues. CDR3 amino acids: CASSLSPGVETQYF. The DNA of the CDR3 is TGTGCCAGCAGTCTATCACCAGGGGTAGAGACCCAGTACTTC.

This chain connects TRBV10-3 to TRBJ1-1; D is unclear. The germline V gene has CDR1 ENHRY and CDR2 SYGVKD. V was pared by 4 bases and J by 5 bases, with 14 bases between. This CDR3 has 14 residues. The CDR3 region is CAISVAAGGTEAFF. CDR3 in DNA: TGTGCCATCAGTGTGGCGGCAGGAGGGACTGAAGCTTTCTTT.

The rearrangement uses TRBV30 and TRBJ1-5; D unclear. Germline V gene data show CDR1 as GTSNPN and CDR2 as SVGIG (reference sequence). The germline V and J ends were trimmed by 0 bases and 5 bases, with 8 bases remaining between them. The CDR3 has 13 residues. CDR3 sequence reads: CAWSVHFDQPQHF. The CDR3 DNA sequence: TGTGCCTGGAGTGTACATTTTGATCAGCCCCAGCATTTT.

The CDR3 coding sequence is TGTGCCAGCAGCCCTGTAAGCGGGAGGGCCCCCCCAGATACGCAGTATTTT. It yields the protein CASSPVSGRAPPDTQYF. The V and J genes are TRBV7-3 and TRBJ2-3, with 10 positions matching TRBD2. The CDR3 runs 17 residues. The ends lost 5 bases at V and 4 bases at J; junction bases unmatched: 12. Germline assignment: CDR1 SGHTA and CDR2 FQGTGA.

The CDR3 DNA follows: TGTGCCAGCAGTGAACAGGGTGAAGCTTTCTTT. Translating gives CASSEQGEAFF. This chain joins TRBV2 and TRBJ1-1; tentatively, D is TRBD1 (5 bases). V lost 2 bases, J lost 7 bases, and 5 bases lay in between. This CDR3 comprises 11 residues. From germline, CDR1 is SNHLY and CDR2 FYNNEI.

The genes are TRBV29-1 and TRBJ1-5; unclear D gene. This CDR3 has 13 amino acids. The V gene lost 4 bases and the J gene lost 0 bases, with 7 bases spanning the gap. Germline V gives CDR1 SQVTM, CDR2 ANQGSEA. The CDR3 here is CSVGSASNQPQHF. CDR3 coding DNA: TGCAGCGTTGGGAGTGCTAGCAATCAGCCCCAGCATTTT.